The sequence of this TCR beta chain was determined in a study of cytomegalovirus exposure and HLA in healthy donors. Study results and caveats: Over 150 TCR beta chains were listed as cytomegalovirus-associated. Diagnosis of cytomegalovirus status made by the classifier reportedly showed high specificity and sensitivity.

To note about this clone: Antigen unknown.

The donors were members of the roughly 120-subject validation cohort (separate from the approximately 670-subject first cohort). From germline, CDR1 is MDHEN and CDR2 SYDVKM. Trimming cost V 7 bases and J 5 bases; bases outside gene matches: 1. The length of the CDR3 is 12 residues. The data were produced by immunoSEQ multiplex PCR, yet TCRdb's version contains in-frame clones alone and is incomplete. The sample carries about 56,000 clones, roughly nine tenths recorded once. Sequenced sample: PBMCs. This chain connects TRBV28 to TRBJ1-5; 8 bases fit TRBD1. This TCR was recovered from a young man in good health and CMV-seronegative. CDR3 residues: CASKQGDQPQHF. CDR3 sequence (DNA): TGTGCCAGCAAACAGGGGGATCAGCCCCAGCATTTT. Supplemented by reference TRBV28 and TRBJ1-5, the full variable domain reads DVKVTQSSRYLVKRTGEKVFLECVQDMDHENMFWYRQDPGLGLRLIYFSYDVKMKEKGDIPEGYSVSREKKERFSLILESASTNQTSMYLCASKQGDQPQHFGDGTRLSIL.